The rows below give T cell receptor beta chains drawn from one sample of a study of blood T cell repertoires in COVID-19. Measured with immunoSEQ multiplex PCR; TCRdb has only the in-frame clones, and not every one. This table holds around 250,000 clones, around 90% found once. The sequenced material came from PBMCs or T cells enriched from blood (not recorded which). Receptor source: a human donor in a cohort exposed to, infected with or recovered from COVID-19 (not recorded which). The donor label of this sample is uncertain. Both conserved end residues are part of each CDR3. A D gene is named only where the DNA matches it firmly. Not all rows give a size; the values are once, few, many and, for expanded clones, a class.

>.|TRBD1|TRBV6-5|TRBJ1-6
TGTGCCAGCACCCGGGACAGGGTCAATTCACCCCTCCACTTT
CASTRDRVNSPLHF
>.|TRBD2|TRBV5-1|TRBJ2-3
TGCGCCAGCAGCTTTAGCGGGGGTCACACAGATACGCAGTATTTT
CASSFSGGHTDTQYF
>.|TRBD1|TRBV6-5|TRBJ1-5
TGTGCCAGCAGCCTACAGGGGAGCAATCAGCCCCAGCATTTT
CASSLQGSNQPQHF
>.|.|TRBV11-2|TRBJ2-4
TGTGCCAGCAGCTTAGGCACTAGCCAGGGAAGTATTCAGTACTTC
CASSLGTSQGSIQYF
>.|.|TRBV2|TRBJ2-5
TGTGCCAGCAGTGTAGAACAAGAGACCCAGTACTTC
CASSVEQETQYF
>.|.|TRBV18|TRBJ1-2
TGTGCCAGCTCACCCCGGGTTAACTATGGCTACACCTTC
CASSPRVNYGYTF
>.|.|TRBV10-2|TRBJ1-3
TGCGCCAGCAGTGAAGCCTCCTGGTACTCTGGAAACACCATATATTTT
CASSEASWYSGNTIYF
>.|.|TRBV29-1|TRBJ1-3
TGCAGCGTTGGGGGAGGATCCGGAAACACCATATATTTT
CSVGGGSGNTIYF
>.|.|TRBV10-3|TRBJ1-6
TGTGCCATCAGTGAGTCGGTAGGGGTGGGTTCACCCCTCCACTTT
CAISESVGVGSPLHF
>.|TRBD1|TRBV6-5|TRBJ2-7
TGTGCCAGCAGCTCCGGGACAGGGATTACCTACGAGCAGTACTTC
CASSSGTGITYEQYF
>once|.|TRBV5-1|TRBJ2-3
TGCGCCAGCAGCTCCTACGGCACAGATACGCAGTATTTT
CASSSYGTDTQYF
>.|TRBD1|TRBV6-1|TRBJ1-2
TGTGCCAGCAGTGAAGGGGGGACAGACTATGGCTACACCTTC
CASSEGGTDYGYTF
>.|TRBD1|TRBV5-1|TRBJ2-5
TGCGCCAGCAGCTTGGTGGGGACAGGGGGCGCAGAGACCCAGTACTTC
CASSLVGTGGAETQYF
>.|TRBD2|TRBV5-4|TRBJ2-2
TGTGCCAGCAGCACGGGACTAGCGGGGGGAGGCGGGGAGCTGTTTTTT
CASSTGLAGGGGELFF
>.|.|TRBV10-3|TRBJ1-1
TGTGCCACGGGGAAGGAAAGGGACACTGAAGCTTTCTTT
CATGKERDTEAFF
>.|.|TRBV5-8|TRBJ2-5
TGTGCCAGCAGCTTGACCCCGGACCGCGGGGAGACCCAGTACTTC
CASSLTPDRGETQYF
>.|.|TRBV5-6|TRBJ1-1
TGTGCCAGCAGCTTGAAGGGGTATGACCCTGAAGCTTTCTTT
CASSLKGYDPEAFF
>.|TRBD1|TRBV7-2|TRBJ1-5
TGTGCCAGCAGCTTAGCCTACCGGGACAGGGCCCCTTATAGCAATCAGCCCCAGCATTTT
CASSLAYRDRAPYSNQPQHF
>.|.|TRBV15|TRBJ1-1
TGTGCCACCAGCAGAGCTTATGAGGTGGGGAGGAACACTGAAGCTTTCTTT
CATSRAYEVGRNTEAFF
>.|.|TRBV7-9|TRBJ1-3
TGTGCCAGCAGCTTACAAGGGGAAGGAAACACCATATATTTT
CASSLQGEGNTIYF
>.|.|TRBV10-3|TRBJ2-6
TGTGCCATCTTTGGTAACACCAATCCCAGCTCTGGGGCCAACGTCCTGACTTTC
CAIFGNTNPSSGANVLTF
>.|TRBD1|TRBV6-5|TRBJ2-7
TGTGCCAGCAGTTACTTCGGACAGGGCTACGAGCAGTACTTC
CASSYFGQGYEQYF
>.|TRBD1|TRBV2|TRBJ1-4
TGTGCCAGCACTGACAGGGCTGGTAATGAAAAACTGTTTTTT
CASTDRAGNEKLFF
>.|.|TRBV2|TRBJ1-5
TGTGCCAGCAGTGATAGGGCAGGGCAGCCCCAGCATTTT
CASSDRAGQPQHF
>.|.|TRBV19|TRBJ2-1
TGTGCCAGTAGGTTAGGGGGGGCCCACAATGAGCAGTTCTTC
CASRLGGAHNEQFF
>.|TRBD1|TRBV29-1|TRBJ1-2
TGCAGCGCTGAAACAGGGGGCGGCTATGGCTACACCTTC
CSAETGGGYGYTF
>once|TRBD2|TRBV18|TRBJ2-3
TGTGCCAGCTCACCACCCGGGACTAGCGCGGGGGGTAGCACAGATACGCAGTATTTT
CASSPPGTSAGGSTDTQYF
>.|.|TRBV7-2|TRBJ1-1
TGTGCCAGCAGCGAAACAAGGAACACTGAAGCTTTCTTT
CASSETRNTEAFF
>.|TRBD1|TRBV6-5|TRBJ1-2
TGTGCCAGCAGCTCGGGACAGGACTATGGCTACACCTTC
CASSSGQDYGYTF